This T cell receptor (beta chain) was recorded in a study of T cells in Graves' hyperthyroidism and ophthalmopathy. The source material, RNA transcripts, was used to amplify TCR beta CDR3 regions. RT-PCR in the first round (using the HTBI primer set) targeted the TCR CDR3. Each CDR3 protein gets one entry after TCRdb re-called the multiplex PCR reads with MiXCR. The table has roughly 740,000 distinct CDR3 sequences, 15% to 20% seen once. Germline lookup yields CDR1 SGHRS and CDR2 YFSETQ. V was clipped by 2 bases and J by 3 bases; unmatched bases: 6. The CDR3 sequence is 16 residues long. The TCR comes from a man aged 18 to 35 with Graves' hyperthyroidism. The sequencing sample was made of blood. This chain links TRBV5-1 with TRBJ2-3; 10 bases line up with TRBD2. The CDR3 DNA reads TGCGCCAGCAGCTTTCTAGCGGGAGTCTCGACAGATACGCAGTATTTT. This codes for CASSFLAGVSTDTQYF.